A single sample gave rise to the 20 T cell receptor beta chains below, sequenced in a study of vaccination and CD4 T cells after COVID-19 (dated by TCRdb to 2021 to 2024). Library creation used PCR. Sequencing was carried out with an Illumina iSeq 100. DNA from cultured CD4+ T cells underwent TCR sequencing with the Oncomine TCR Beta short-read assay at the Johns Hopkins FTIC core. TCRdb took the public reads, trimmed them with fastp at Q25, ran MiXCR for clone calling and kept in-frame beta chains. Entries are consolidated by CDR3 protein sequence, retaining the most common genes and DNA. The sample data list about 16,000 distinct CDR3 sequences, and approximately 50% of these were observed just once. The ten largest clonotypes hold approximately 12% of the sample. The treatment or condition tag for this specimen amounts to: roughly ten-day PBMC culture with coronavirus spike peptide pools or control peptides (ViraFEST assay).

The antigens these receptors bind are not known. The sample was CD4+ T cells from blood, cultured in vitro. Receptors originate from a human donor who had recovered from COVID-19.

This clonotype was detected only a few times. This CDR3 is CSARSGQGGTEAFF. In DNA form, the CDR3 reads TGCAGTGCTAGATCTGGACAGGGTGGCACTGAAGCTTTCTTT. The genes are TRBV20-1 and TRBJ1-1, with 8 bases lining up with TRBD1. The trim removed 2 bases at V and 4 bases at J, leaving 6 bases unmatched. The V gene's germline CDR1 is DFQATT and CDR2 SNEGSKA (reference sequence). The CDR3 covers 14 residues.

As DNA, the CDR3 is TGTGCCAGCAAACAGGGGATGGGGCAGCCCCAGCATTTT. It encodes CASKQGMGQPQHF. The chain is built from TRBV6-1 and TRBJ1-5, with 7 positions matching TRBD1. V lost 7 bases and J lost 7; bases outside the gene matches: 7. The germline gives CDR1 MNHNS, CDR2 SASEGT. The CDR3 spans 13 residues.

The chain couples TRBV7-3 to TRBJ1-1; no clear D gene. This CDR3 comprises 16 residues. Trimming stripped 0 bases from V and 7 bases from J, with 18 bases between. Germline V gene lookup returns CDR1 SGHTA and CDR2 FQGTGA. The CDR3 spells CASSLTGSPDWNEAFF. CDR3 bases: TGTGCCAGCAGCTTAACGGGCAGCCCCGATTGGAATGAAGCTTTCTTT. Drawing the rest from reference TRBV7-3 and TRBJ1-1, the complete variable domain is GAGVSQTPSNKVTEKGKYVELRCDPISGHTALYWYRQSLGQGPEFLIYFQGTGAADDSGLPNDRFFAVRPEGSVSTLKIQRTERGDSAVYLCASSLTGSPDWNEAFFGQGTRLTVV.

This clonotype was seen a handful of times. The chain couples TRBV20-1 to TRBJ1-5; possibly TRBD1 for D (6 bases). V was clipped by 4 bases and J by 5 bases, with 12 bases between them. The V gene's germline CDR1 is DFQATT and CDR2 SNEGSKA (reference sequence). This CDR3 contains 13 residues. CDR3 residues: CSANIRGDQPQHF. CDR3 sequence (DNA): TGCAGTGCTAACATCAGGGGAGATCAGCCCCAGCATTTT.

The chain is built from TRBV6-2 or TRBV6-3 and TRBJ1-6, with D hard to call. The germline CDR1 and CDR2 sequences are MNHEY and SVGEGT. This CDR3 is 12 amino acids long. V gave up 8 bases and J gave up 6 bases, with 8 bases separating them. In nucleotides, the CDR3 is TGTGCCAGCCGGCCACCTAATTCACCCCTCCACTTT. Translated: CASRPPNSPLHF.

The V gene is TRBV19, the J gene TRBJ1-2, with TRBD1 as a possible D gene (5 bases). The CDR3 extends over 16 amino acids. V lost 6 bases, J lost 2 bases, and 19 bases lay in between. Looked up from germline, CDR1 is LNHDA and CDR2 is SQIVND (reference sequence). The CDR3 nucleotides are TGTGCCAGTAGCCACCCCCCAGGGAATCGGAACTATGGCTACACCTTC. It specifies CASSHPPGNRNYGYTF.

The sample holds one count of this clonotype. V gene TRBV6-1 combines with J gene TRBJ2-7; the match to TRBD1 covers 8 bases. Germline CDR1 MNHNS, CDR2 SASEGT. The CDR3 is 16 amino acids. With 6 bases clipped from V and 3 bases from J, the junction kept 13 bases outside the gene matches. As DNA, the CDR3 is TGTGCCAGCAGGCCTACTGGACAGGGCGTCGGCTACGAGCAGTACTTC. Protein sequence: CASRPTGQGVGYEQYF.

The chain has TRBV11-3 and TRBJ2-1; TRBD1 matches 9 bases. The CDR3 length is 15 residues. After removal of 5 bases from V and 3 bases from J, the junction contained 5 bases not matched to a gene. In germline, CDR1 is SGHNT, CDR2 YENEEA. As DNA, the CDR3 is TGTGCCAGCAGCCCCAGACAGGGGGACTACAATGAGCAGTTCTTC. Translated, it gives CASSPRQGDYNEQFF.

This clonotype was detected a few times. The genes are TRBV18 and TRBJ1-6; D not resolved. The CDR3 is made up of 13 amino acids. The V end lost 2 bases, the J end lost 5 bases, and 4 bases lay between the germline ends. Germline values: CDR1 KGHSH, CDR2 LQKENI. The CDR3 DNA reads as TGTGCCAGCTCACCAGCCGATAATTCACCCCTCCACTTT. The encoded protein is CASSPADNSPLHF. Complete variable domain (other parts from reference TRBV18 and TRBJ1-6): NAGVMQNPRHLVRRRGQEARLRCSPMKGHSHVYWYRQLPEEGLKFMVYLQKENIIDESGMPKERFSAEFPKEGPSILRIQQVVRGDSAAYFCASSPADNSPLHFGNGTRLTVT.

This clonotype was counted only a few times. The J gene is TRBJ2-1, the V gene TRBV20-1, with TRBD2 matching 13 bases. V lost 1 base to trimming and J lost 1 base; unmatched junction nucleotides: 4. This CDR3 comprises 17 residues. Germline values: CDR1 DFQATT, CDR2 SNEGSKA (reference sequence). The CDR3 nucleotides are TGCAGTGCTAGAGGACTAGCGGGGGGATATTCCTACAATGAGCAGTTCTTC. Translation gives CSARGLAGGYSYNEQFF.

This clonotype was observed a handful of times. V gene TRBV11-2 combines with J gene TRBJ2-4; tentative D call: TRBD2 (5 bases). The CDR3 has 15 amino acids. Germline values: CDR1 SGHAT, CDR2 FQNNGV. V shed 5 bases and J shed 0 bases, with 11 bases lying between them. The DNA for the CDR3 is TGTGCCAGCAGCGAAAGGACTCTAGCCAAAAACATTCAGTACTTC. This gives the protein CASSERTLAKNIQYF. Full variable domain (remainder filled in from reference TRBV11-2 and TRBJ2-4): EAGVAQSPRYKIIEKRQSVAFWCNPISGHATLYWYQQILGQGPKLLIQFQNNGVVDDSQLPKDRFSAERLKGVDSTLKIQPAKLEDSAVYLCASSERTLAKNIQYFGAGTRLSVL.

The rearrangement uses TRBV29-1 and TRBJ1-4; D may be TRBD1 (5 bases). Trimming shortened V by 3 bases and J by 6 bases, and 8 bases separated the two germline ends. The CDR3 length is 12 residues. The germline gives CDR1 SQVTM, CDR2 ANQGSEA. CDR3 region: CSVELGDEKLFF. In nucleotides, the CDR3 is TGCAGCGTTGAGTTGGGGGATGAAAAACTGTTTTTT. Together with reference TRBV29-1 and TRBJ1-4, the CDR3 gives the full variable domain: SAVISQKPSRDICQRGTSLTIQCQVDSQVTMMFWYRQQPGQSLTLIATANQGSEATYESGFVIDKFPISRPNLTFSTLTVSNMSPEDSSIYLCSVELGDEKLFFGSGTQLSVL.

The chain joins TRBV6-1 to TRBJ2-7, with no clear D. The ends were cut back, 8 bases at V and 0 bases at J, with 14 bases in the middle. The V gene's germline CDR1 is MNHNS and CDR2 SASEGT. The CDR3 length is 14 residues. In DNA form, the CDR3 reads TGTGCCAGCTGGGGTTCCACCAGCTCCTACGAGCAGTACTTC. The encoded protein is CASWGSTSSYEQYF.

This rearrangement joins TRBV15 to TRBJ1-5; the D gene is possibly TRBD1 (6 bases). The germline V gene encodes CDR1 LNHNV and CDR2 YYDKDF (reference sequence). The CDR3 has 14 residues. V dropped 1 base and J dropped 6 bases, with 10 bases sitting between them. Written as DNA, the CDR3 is TGTGCCACCAGCAGAGGAGGGGGAGGTCAGCCCCAGCATTTT. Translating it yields CATSRGGGGQPQHF.

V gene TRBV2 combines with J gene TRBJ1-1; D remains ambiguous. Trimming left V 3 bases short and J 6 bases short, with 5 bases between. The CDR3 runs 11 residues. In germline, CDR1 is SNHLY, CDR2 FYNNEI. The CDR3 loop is CASSDRSEAFF. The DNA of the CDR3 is TGTGCCAGCAGTGACAGATCTGAAGCTTTCTTT.

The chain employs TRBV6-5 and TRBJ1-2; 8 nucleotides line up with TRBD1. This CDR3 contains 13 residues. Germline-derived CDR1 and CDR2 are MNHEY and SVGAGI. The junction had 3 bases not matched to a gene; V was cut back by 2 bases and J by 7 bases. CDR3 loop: CASSYDRGSGYTF. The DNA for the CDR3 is TGTGCCAGCAGTTACGACAGGGGTTCTGGCTACACCTTC.

CDR3 in DNA: TGTGCCAGCAGCCACAGGGTACCGAGCAATCAGCCCCAGCATTTT. Protein sequence: CASSHRVPSNQPQHF. The chain carries TRBV7-2 and TRBJ1-5, with D maybe TRBD1 (6 bases). The CDR3 loop spans 15 amino acids. V lost 5 bases to trimming and J lost 1 base, with 12 bases between them. Germline CDR1 is SGHTA and CDR2 is FQGNSA.

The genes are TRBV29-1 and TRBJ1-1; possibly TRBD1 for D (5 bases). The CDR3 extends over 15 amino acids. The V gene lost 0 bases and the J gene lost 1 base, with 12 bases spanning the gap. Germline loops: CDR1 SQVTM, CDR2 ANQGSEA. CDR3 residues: CSVEDLGAENTEAFF. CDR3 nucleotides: TGCAGCGTTGAAGATCTCGGGGCGGAGAACACTGAAGCTTTCTTT.

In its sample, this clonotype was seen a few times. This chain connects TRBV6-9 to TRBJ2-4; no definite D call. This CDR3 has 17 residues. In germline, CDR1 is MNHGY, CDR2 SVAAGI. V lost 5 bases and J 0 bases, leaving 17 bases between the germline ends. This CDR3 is CASSALSGKLAKNIQYF. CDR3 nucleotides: TGTGCCAGCAGTGCCCTTTCGGGTAAACTAGCCAAAAACATTCAGTACTTC.

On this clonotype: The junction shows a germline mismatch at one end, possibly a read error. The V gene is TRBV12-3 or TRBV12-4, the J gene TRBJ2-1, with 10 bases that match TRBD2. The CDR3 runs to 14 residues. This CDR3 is CVSKAGGIYNEQFF. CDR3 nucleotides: TGTGTCAGCAAAGCGGGAGGGATCTACAATGAGCAGTTCTTC.